This T cell receptor beta chain was identified during a study of Ad26.COV2.S vaccination and SARS-CoV-2 variants (dated by TCRdb to about 2021). With respect to the entire study: Donors in the vaccine arm were drawn from COV1001, a multicentre, randomized, double-blind, placebo-controlled phase I-IIa trial testing Ad26.COV2.S in healthy adults. Dosing of Ad26.COV2.S was intramuscular, at either 5x10^10 or 1x10^11 viral particles, delivered as one shot or as two shots spaced 56 days apart. The specificity and breadth of SARS-CoV-2-reactive T cell receptors after Ad26.COV2.S vaccination were assessed by TCRbeta repertoire sequencing. The TCR-sequenced set comprised roughly 30 samples: approximately 19 Ad26.COV2.S vaccine recipients, 5 placebo recipients and 8 SARS-CoV-2 convalescent individuals. Trial participants were randomized into five groups of five: low-dose or high-dose Ad26.COV2.S given once or twice, or placebo on both occasions. Investigators remained blinded to trial group allocation during experiments and outcome assessment.

The CDR3 spans 15 residues, from the cysteine through the phenylalanine. The DNA shown is the 45-base CDR3, in frame from base 1. CDR1 and CDR2 were assigned from the germline V gene as SGHRS and YFSETQ. The germline V end is reduced by 0 bases and the J end by 9 bases; junction bases left unmatched: 3. A note on this clone: Its specific antigen is unknown. No base quality values were provided; no much bigger clone lies one nucleotide off.

The treatment or condition label corresponds to: 15 to 20 received Ad26.COV2.S at low or high dose, single or two shots; about 5 received placebo; per-sample allocation not given. Repertoires of vaccine and placebo recipients were sequenced from samples collected on day 63 after the first injection. Cohort 1b enrolled 25 adults aged 18-55 years at a single site in Boston, USA, between 29 July and 7 August 2020. Ad26.COV2.S was a replication-incompetent adenovirus type 26 vector expressing a prefusion-stabilized SARS-CoV-2 spike protein from the original Wuhan strain. The immunoSEQ Assay was used to sequence TCRbeta CDR3 regions. After extraction, genomic DNA underwent amplification by bias-controlled multiplex PCR, followed by high-throughput sequencing. On the study's bioinformatics: To quantify the absolute abundance of every unique TCRbeta CDR3 region, sequences were collapsed and filtered. Usable DNA was measured by amplifying reference genes present in all nucleated cells, and TCRbeta template counts were normalized to that usable DNA to estimate T cell fraction. Repertoire TCRs were annotated as SARS-CoV-2-specific when V gene, CDR3 amino acid sequence and J gene were exactly matched to a known reactive TCR set. MIRA supplied the reference SARS-CoV-2 TCR set, which was filtered for enrichment in COVID-19-positive ImmuneCODE repertoires so that public or cross-reactive TCRs were removed. Using the MIRA antigens, annotated TCRs were further analysed by specific ORF or by position within an ORF. Breadth was defined as annotated unique rearrangements over total unique productive rearrangements; depth was the summed frequency of those rearrangements. TCR breadth was compared between groups using two-sided Wilcoxon rank-sum tests. TCRdb holds this immuneACCESS table with in-frame rearrangements only. Some clones are missing; in checked studies, unresolved V genes explain under half, and the rest has no known cause. V and J calls and clone size are those listed in that table; D and trimming were worked out from the DNA. This sample lists about 350,000 clones; about 89% were detected once. The ten largest account for 5% of the sample.

Paper-wide results and their limitations: Spike-specific TCR breadth was higher in Ad26.COV2.S recipients than in placebo recipients (P = 0.0014). According to the authors, total T cell responses may have been underestimated by the TCR breadth and depth analyses. Comparable non-spike TCR breadth was observed between vaccine and placebo recipients, consistent with only spike being contained in the vaccine. After vaccination, substantial breadth of spike-specific CD8+ and CD4+ T cell responses was reported. The study was not powered for comparison of responses between vaccine doses or regimens.

Sequenced here: peripheral blood, sampled in a trial of Ad26.COV2.S vaccine versus placebo. The rearrangement combines TRBV5-1 with TRBJ2-1, with 13 bases in between that match TRBD2. This TCR was sampled from a person between 18 and 59 years old who received the Ad26.COV2.S COVID-19 vaccine or a placebo. Read as DNA, the sequence is TGCGCCAGCAGCTTGGCACTAGCGGGGGGGCCTGAGCAGTTCTTC. It specifies CASSLALAGGPEQFF.